The 9 T cell receptor beta chains given below trace back to one sample, sequenced in a study of shared clonotypes between healthy human individuals. Positively selected for CCR7, the CD45RO-negative cells used as naive CD8 cells excluded terminally differentiated effector memory CD45RA+ cells. This table comes from immunoSEQ multiplex PCR, and its TCRdb copy is limited to in-frame clones, with some not included. Of millions of clones in the sample, about 95% were seen once. Sample: naive CD8+ T cells sorted from blood. Receptor source: a man aged 18 to 30 in good health.

V usage is TRBV4-3 and J usage is TRBJ2-3; the D gene is possibly TRBD2 (6 bases). In germline, CDR1 is LGHNA, CDR2 YSLEER. V was trimmed by 0 bases and J by 9 bases, leaving 22 bases between them. This CDR3 comprises 17 residues. CDR3: CASSQERRARAFETQYF. Here the CDR3 DNA reads TGCGCCAGCAGCCAAGAAAGGAGGGCGCGCGCTTTCGAGACGCAGTATTTT.

This clone occurred a few times. The chain recombines TRBV6-5 with TRBJ1-2; 7 nucleotides line up with TRBD1. Germline values: CDR1 MNHEY, CDR2 SVGAGI. CDR3 length: 15 amino acids. V lost 7 bases, J lost 2 bases, and 10 bases stayed unmatched. The DNA of the CDR3 is TGTGCCAGCACCAAAGGGACAGTCCGCAACTATGGCTACACCTTC. Translated, it gives CASTKGTVRNYGYTF.

This clone was detected a few times. This specimen includes other DNA sequences encoding the same CDR3. For the CDR3, the DNA is TGTGCCAGCAGTTACTCGGGGACAGATACGCAGTATTTT. As protein: CASSYSGTDTQYF. This chain joins TRBV6-5 and TRBJ2-3, with D unclear. The CDR3 length is 13 residues. The V end was cut by 0 bases, the J end by 3 bases, with 4 bases between. The germline V gene has CDR1 MNHEY and CDR2 SVGAGI.

The CDR3 is CASSLVRLEAGELFF. The CDR3 DNA reads as TGCGCCAGCAGCTTAGTGAGACTAGAGGCCGGGGAGCTGTTTTTT. The chain couples TRBV5-1 to TRBJ2-2; D may be TRBD2 (6 bases). The CDR3 totals 15 residues. Trimming took off 2 bases at V and 6 bases at J, with 14 bases between the two ends. The germline CDR1 and CDR2 sequences are SGHRS and YFSETQ. Drawing the rest from reference TRBV5-1 and TRBJ2-2, the complete variable domain is KAGVTQTPRYLIKTRGQQVTLSCSPISGHRSVSWYQQTPGQGLQFLFEYFSETQRNKGNFPGRFSGRQFSNSRSEMNVSTLELGDSALYLCASSLVRLEAGELFFGEGSRLTVL.

Here the CDR3 DNA reads TGTGCCAGCAGCGTAGGACAGGGGGCGATTGGCGAGCAGTACTTC. As protein: CASSVGQGAIGEQYF. The chain recombines TRBV7-9 with TRBJ2-7; TRBD1 matches at 11 bases. Germline V gene sequence: CDR1 SEHNR, CDR2 FQNEAQ (reference sequence). V was clipped by 5 bases and J by 6 bases; unmatched bases: 9. CDR3 length: 15 amino acids.

The genes are TRBV28 and TRBJ1-2; perhaps TRBD1 as D (5 bases). V lost 5 bases and J 3 bases, leaving 13 bases between the germline ends. The germline CDR1 and CDR2 sequences are MDHEN and SYDVKM. The CDR3 covers 14 residues. For the CDR3, the DNA is TGTGCCAGCAGTGCGGGCCCGGGGCACTATGGCTACACCTTC. This translates into CASSAGPGHYGYTF.

The chain is built from TRBV5-4 and TRBJ2-4; D gene unclear. Trimming took 2 bases from V and 6 from J, leaving 9 bases between them. This CDR3 region has 13 residues. CDR1 and CDR2 (germline): SGHNT, YYREEE (reference sequence). CDR3 DNA sequence: TGTGCCAGCAGCTTCGGCGTCCTAAACATTCAGTACTTC. Amino acids: CASSFGVLNIQYF.

V usage is TRBV23-1 and J usage is TRBJ2-7; TRBD2 might be the D (6 bases). TRBV23-1 is an ORF; its function is uncertain. The germline V and J ends were trimmed by 4 bases and 4 bases, with 20 bases remaining between them. CDR3 length: 16 residues. CDR3 sequence: CASSRTGTLIYYEQYF. DNA for the CDR3: TGCGCCAGCAGTCGAACCGGGACTCTCATATATTACGAGCAGTACTTC.

This sequence joins TRBV6-5 and TRBJ2-3; TRBD1 aligns across 11 bases. V was clipped by 6 bases and J by 4 bases; unmatched bases: 3. This CDR3 is 14 amino acids long. Per germline, CDR1 MNHEY and CDR2 SVGAGI. The CDR3 DNA reads TGTGCCAGCAGCCGGGGACAGGGGGCAGATACGCAGTATTTT. Its translation is CASSRGQGADTQYF.